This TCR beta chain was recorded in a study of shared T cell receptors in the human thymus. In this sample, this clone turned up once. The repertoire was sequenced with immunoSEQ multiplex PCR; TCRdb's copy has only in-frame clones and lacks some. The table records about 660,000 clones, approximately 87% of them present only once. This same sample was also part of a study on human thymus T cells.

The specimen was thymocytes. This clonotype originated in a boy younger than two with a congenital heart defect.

The CDR3, as DNA: TGCGCCAGCAGCCACCGGGACAACACAGATACGCAGTATTTT. It translates to CASSHRDNTDTQYF. The genes are TRBV4-3 and TRBJ2-3; tentatively, D is TRBD1 (6 bases). The CDR3 sequence is 14 residues long. V was cut by 3 bases and J by 2 bases, with 9 bases left in between. The germline gives CDR1 LGHNA, CDR2 YSLEER.